Each of the 9 T cell receptor beta chains below was sequenced from the same sample in a study of blood T cells in healthy people across ages. With a J-beta primer mix and a sample-barcoded 5' primer, a second PCR ran roughly 6 to 11 cycles. TCRdb fed the 5' RACE reads into MiXCR, producing one record per CDR3 protein. Found here are roughly 2 million distinct CDR3 sequences, roughly 52% of them singletons; the top ten hold roughly 2.1%. The sequencing input was blood. The receptors derive from a woman aged 40 to 55 in good health.

The chain is built from TRBV7-2 and TRBJ1-1; TRBD1 agrees at 8 bases. With 1 base clipped from V and 4 bases from J, the junction kept 11 bases outside the gene matches. The germline V gene has CDR1 SGHTA and CDR2 FQGNSA. The CDR3 loop spans 17 amino acids. The CDR3 reads CASSLGKTGVIRTEAFF. The CDR3 coding sequence is TGTGCCAGCAGCTTAGGGAAGACAGGGGTAATTCGCACTGAAGCTTTCTTT.

The CDR3 DNA sequence: TGTGCCAGCAGTTGGCAGGGCACTGAAGCTTTCTTT. This translates into CASSWQGTEAFF. The gene calls are TRBV12-3 or TRBV12-4 and TRBJ1-1, with D tentatively TRBD1 (5 bases). The CDR3 length is 12 residues. The V and J ends lost 4 bases and 4 bases respectively, with 7 bases between them.

J is TRBJ2-3 and V is TRBV6-5; weak D call: TRBD2 (6 bases). CDR1 and CDR2 (germline): MNHEY, SVGAGI. The CDR3 has 16 amino acids. Trimming left V 6 bases short and J 6 bases short, with 22 bases between. The CDR3 DNA follows: TGTGCCAGCAGACACCGAGGGACTGCGACTAGGGATACGCAGTATTTT. Translated: CASRHRGTATRDTQYF.

To note about this clonotype: Because the CDR3's place on the DNA is in doubt, the DNA is left out and the CDR3 is given as listed by TCRdb. This rearrangement joins TRBV7-5 to TRBJ1-2; the DNA was not used to check the table's D call, TRBD1. TRBV7-5 is deemed a pseudogene. A total of 19 residues make up the CDR3, ends included. CDR3 loop: CISVPEPGNLGQKAYGYTF.

The V call is TRBV28, the J call TRBJ2-2; a possible D gene is TRBD2 (5 bases). CDR1 and CDR2 (germline): MDHEN, SYDVKM. V was cut by 5 bases and J by 4 bases, with 11 bases left in between. The CDR3 runs 14 residues. The CDR3 DNA sequence: TGTGCCAGCAGTGCGGGCAGCCTCACCGGGGAGCTGTTTTTT. Translating gives CASSAGSLTGELFF.

This clonotype was counted between two and nine times. The genes are TRBV7-8 and TRBJ2-1; possibly TRBD1 for D (6 bases). Per the germline V gene, CDR1 is SGHVS and CDR2 is FQNEAQ. The CDR3 loop spans 13 amino acids. V was pared by 3 bases and J by 6 bases, with 9 bases between. The CDR3 DNA follows: TGTGCCAGCAGCTTCGCAGGGGTCAATGAGCAGTTCTTC. Translation gives CASSFAGVNEQFF.

This CDR3 is CASSSGTGYSGANVLTF. CDR3 nucleotides: TGTGCCAGCAGTTCCGGGACAGGCTATTCTGGGGCCAACGTCCTGACTTTC. The rearrangement uses TRBV12-3 or TRBV12-4 and TRBJ2-6, with 8 bases that match TRBD1. There are 17 residues in the CDR3. V trimming: 4 bases; J trimming: 1 base; junction bases outside the gene matches: 6.

The chain uses TRBV5-1 and TRBJ1-5, with 7 bases aligning to TRBD1. V shed 3 bases and J 3 bases; nucleotides not matched to a gene: 6. CDR3 size: 15 residues. Germline-derived CDR1 and CDR2 are SGHRS and YFSETQ. The CDR3 region has the DNA TGCGCCAGCAGCTCGGAGACAGGGATCAATCAGCCCCAGCATTTT. It codes for CASSSETGINQPQHF. Complete variable domain (other parts from reference TRBV5-1 and TRBJ1-5): KAGVTQTPRYLIKTRGQQVTLSCSPISGHRSVSWYQQTPGQGLQFLFEYFSETQRNKGNFPGRFSGRQFSNSRSEMNVSTLELGDSALYLCASSSETGINQPQHFGDGTRLSIL.

This clonotype has at least ten counts. The chain combines TRBV11-1 with TRBJ2-1, with TRBD1 matching 8 bases. Germline V CDR1 and CDR2: SGHAT, FQDESV (reference sequence). This CDR3 has 13 residues. J gave up 6 bases and V 3 bases, and 1 base lay outside the gene matches. The CDR3 DNA reads as TGTGCCAGCAGCTTGGGACAGGCCAATGAGCAGTTCTTC. Translated: CASSLGQANEQFF.